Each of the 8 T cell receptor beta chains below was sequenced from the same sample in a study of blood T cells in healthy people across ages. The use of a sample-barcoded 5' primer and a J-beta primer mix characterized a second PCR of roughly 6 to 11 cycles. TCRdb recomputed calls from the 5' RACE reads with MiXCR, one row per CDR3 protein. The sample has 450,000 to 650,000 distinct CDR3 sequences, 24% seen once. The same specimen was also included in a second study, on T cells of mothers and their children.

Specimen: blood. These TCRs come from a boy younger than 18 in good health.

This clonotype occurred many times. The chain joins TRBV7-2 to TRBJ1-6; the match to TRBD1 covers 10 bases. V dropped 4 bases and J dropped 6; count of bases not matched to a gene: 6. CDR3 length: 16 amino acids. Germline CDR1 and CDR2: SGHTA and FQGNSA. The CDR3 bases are TGTGCCAGCAGCTCCCGGGACAGGGGTCCTAATTCACCCCTCCACTTT. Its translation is CASSSRDRGPNSPLHF.

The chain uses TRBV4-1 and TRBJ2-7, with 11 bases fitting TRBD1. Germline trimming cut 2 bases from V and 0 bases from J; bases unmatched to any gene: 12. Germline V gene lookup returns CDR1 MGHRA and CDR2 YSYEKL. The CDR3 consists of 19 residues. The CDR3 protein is CASSQSPGQGVRSSYEQYF. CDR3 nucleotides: TGCGCCAGCAGCCAATCGCCGGGACAGGGGGTCAGGAGCTCCTACGAGCAGTACTTC.

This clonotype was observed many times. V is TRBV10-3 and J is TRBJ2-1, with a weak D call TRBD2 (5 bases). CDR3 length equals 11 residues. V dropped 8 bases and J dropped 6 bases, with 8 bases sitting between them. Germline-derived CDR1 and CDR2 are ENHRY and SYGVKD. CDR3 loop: CAIGGGNEQFF. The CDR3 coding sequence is TGTGCCATCGGCGGAGGCAATGAGCAGTTCTTC.

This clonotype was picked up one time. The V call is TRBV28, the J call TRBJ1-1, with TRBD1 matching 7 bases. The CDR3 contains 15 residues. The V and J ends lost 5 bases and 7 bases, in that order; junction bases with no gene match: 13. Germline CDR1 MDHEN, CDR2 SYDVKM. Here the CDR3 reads CASSPGTAAYFEAFF. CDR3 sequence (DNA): TGTGCCAGCAGTCCCGGGACAGCGGCTTACTTTGAAGCTTTCTTT.

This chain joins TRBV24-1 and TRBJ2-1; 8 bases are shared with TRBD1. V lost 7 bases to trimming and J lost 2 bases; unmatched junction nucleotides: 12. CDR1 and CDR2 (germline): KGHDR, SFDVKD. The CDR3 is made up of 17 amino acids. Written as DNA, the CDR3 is TGTGCCACCAGCGGCGCCCAGACAGGGGAAACCTACAATGAGCAGTTCTTC. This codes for CATSGAQTGETYNEQFF.

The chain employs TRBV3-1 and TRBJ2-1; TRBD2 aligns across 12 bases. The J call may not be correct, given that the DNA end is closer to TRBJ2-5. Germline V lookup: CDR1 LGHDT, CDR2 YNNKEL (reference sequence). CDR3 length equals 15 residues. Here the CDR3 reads CASSQTSGGKETQYF. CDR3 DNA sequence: TGTGCCAGCAGCCAAACTAGCGGGGGGAAGGAGACCCAGTACTTC.

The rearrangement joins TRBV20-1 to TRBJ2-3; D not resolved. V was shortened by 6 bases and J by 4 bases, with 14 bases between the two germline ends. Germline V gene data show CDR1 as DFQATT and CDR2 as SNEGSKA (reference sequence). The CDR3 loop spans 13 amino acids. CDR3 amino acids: CSAELAGADTQYF. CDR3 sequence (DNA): TGCAGTGCAGAGTTAGCCGGCGCAGATACGCAGTATTTT.

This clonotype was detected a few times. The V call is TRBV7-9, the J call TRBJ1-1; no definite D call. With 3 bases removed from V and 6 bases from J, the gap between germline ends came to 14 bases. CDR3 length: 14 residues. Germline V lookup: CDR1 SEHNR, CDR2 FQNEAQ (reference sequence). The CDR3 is CASSFSQTPPEAFF. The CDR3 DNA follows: TGTGCCAGCAGCTTTTCTCAAACACCTCCTGAAGCTTTCTTT.